Sequencing of this TCR beta chain was carried out in a study of T cell changes during pregnancy in multiple sclerosis. This clone is medium-sized within its sample. Profiled with immunoSEQ multiplex PCR; TCRdb holds only in-frame clones, not every one. Of some 70,000 clones listed, about 92% are singletons. The sequence came from a female donor in good health, enrolled as a control in a pregnancy study. This specimen was CD8+ T cells from peripheral blood mononuclear cells, taken in the third trimester of pregnancy.

DNA for the CDR3: TGTGCCAGCAGCTTTGAGGTGGTCACTGAAGCTTTCTTT. The encoded protein is CASSFEVVTEAFF. J is TRBJ1-1 and V is TRBV7-9; D remains unclear. The CDR3 extends over 13 amino acids. Deletions cut 3 bases from V and 4 bases from J, with 9 bases between. CDR1 SEHNR and CDR2 FQNEAQ come from the germline V gene (reference sequence).